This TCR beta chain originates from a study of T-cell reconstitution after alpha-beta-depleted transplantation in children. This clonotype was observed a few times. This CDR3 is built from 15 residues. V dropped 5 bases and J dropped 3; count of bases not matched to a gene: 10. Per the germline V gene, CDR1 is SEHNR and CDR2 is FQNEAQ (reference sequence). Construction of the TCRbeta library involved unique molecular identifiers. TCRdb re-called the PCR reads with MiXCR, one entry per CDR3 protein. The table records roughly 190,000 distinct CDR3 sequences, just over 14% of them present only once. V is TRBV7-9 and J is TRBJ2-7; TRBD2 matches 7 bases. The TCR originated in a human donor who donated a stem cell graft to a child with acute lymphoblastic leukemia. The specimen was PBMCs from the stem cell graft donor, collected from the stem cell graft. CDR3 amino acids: CASSPYRGSVYEQYF. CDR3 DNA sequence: TGTGCCAGCAGCCCGTACCGCGGGAGTGTCTACGAGCAGTACTTC.